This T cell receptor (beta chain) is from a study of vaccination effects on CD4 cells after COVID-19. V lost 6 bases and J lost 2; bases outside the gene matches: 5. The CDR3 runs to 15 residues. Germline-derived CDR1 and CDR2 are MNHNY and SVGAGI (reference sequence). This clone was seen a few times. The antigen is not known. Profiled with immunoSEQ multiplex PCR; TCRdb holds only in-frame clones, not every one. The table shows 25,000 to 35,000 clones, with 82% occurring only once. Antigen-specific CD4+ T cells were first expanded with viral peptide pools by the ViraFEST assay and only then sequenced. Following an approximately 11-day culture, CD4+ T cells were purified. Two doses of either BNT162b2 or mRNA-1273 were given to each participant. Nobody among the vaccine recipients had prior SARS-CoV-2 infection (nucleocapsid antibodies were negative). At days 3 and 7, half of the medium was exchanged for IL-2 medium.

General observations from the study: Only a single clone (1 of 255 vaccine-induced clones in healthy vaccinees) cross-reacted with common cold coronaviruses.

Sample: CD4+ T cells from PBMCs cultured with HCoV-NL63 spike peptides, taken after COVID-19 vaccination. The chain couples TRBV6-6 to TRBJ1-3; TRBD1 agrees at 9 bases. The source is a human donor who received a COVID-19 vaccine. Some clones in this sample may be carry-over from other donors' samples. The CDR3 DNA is TGTGCCAGCAGCCTGGGACAGGGTACTGGAAACACCATATATTTT. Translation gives CASSLGQGTGNTIYF.